This TCR beta chain was obtained from a study of Tregs in tolerant kidney transplant recipients. Study conclusions and caveats: Biological reproducibility was not directly addressed, but technical replication error appeared minimal. Few patients were studied, so findings need validation in larger groups. Activated donor B cell expansion appeared to reveal the most relevant donor-specific TCRbeta repertoire.

TCRdb keeps only in-frame clones here, not all; method: immunoSEQ multiplex PCR. The sample yields around 230,000 clones, more than 65% seen once. Trimming took 4 bases from V and 1 from J; bases not matched to a gene: 5. There are 14 residues in the CDR3. The V gene's germline CDR1 is SGHTS and CDR2 YDEGEE. Points on this clone: The antigen remains unidentified.

This clonotype was obtained from a human donor in good health. The chain carries TRBV5-8 and TRBJ2-7; 7 bases map to TRBD1. Input material: CD4+ T cells from blood. CDR3 nucleotide sequence: TGTGCCAGCAGCCCACGGACAGGATCCTACGAGCAGTACTTC. As protein: CASSPRTGSYEQYF.